These 23 T cell receptor beta chains were all obtained from the same sample, sequenced in a study of post-analysis software for immune sequencing data. Prepared TCR beta cDNA libraries contained unique molecular identifiers. TCRdb used MiXCR to reprocess the PCR reads, holding one entry per CDR3 protein. Of roughly 870,000 distinct CDR3 sequences in the sample, roughly half were seen once. These receptors have no known antigen. The study's findings and limits: Higher frequency in patients than in controls was seen for roughly five TRBV segments, with TRBV5-6, TRBV5-1 and TRBV20-1 among them.

The sample comprised blood. These receptors came from a girl under 18 with multiple sclerosis.

The genes are TRBV28 and TRBJ2-5; TRBD2 matches at 7 bases. The CDR3 contains 11 residues. Germline CDR1 reads MDHEN; CDR2 reads SYDVKM. V shed 3 bases and J 10 bases; nucleotides not matched to a gene: 2. The CDR3 is CASSFTGGQYF. The CDR3 DNA reads as TGTGCCAGCAGTTTCACGGGGGGCCAGTACTTC. Looking up the rest from reference TRBV28 and TRBJ2-5 gives the full variable domain: DVKVTQSSRYLVKRTGEKVFLECVQDMDHENMFWYRQDPGLGLRLIYFSYDVKMKEKGDIPEGYSVSREKKERFSLILESASTNQTSMYLCASSFTGGQYFGPGTRLLVL.

The chain joins TRBV29-1 to TRBJ2-1, with a tentative D call TRBD2 (6 bases). V gave up 6 bases and J gave up 4 bases, with 10 bases separating them. The length of the CDR3 is 12 residues. The V gene's germline CDR1 is SQVTM and CDR2 ANQGSEA. As DNA, the CDR3 is TGCAGCGTGATGGCGGGATACAATGAGCAGTTCTTC. Translating gives CSVMAGYNEQFF.

The chain has TRBV12-3 or TRBV12-4 and TRBJ2-7; D gene uncertain. This CDR3 has 13 amino acids. Trimming shortened V by 5 bases and J by 2 bases, and 10 bases separated the two germline ends. The CDR3 is CASSPTNPYEQYF. CDR3 coding DNA: TGTGCCAGCAGTCCCACGAATCCCTACGAGCAGTACTTC.

This clonotype was recorded a few times. The gene calls are TRBV12-3 or TRBV12-4 and TRBJ2-7; tentative D call: TRBD2 (5 bases). V was pared by 5 bases and J by 1 base, with 12 bases between. CDR3 length: 14 residues. DNA for the CDR3: TGTGCCAGCAGTCGGGGTAGCGAGTCCTACGAGCAGTACTTC. This translates into CASSRGSESYEQYF.

This clonotype was seen a few times. The chain couples TRBV6-2 or TRBV6-3 to TRBJ2-7; 7 bases match TRBD2. The V gene end was trimmed by 5 bases and the J gene end by 0 bases; junction bases not matched to a gene: 7. Germline CDR1 is MNHEY and CDR2 is SVGEGT. CDR3 size: 15 residues. This CDR3 reads CASSPEGGSSYEQYF. CDR3 sequence (DNA): TGTGCCAGCAGTCCCGAGGGAGGGAGCTCCTACGAGCAGTACTTC.

This clonotype was observed a handful of times. This chain joins TRBV20-1 and TRBJ2-3; D remains unclear. V gave up 3 bases and J gave up 0 bases, with 7 bases separating them. CDR3 length: 13 residues. Germline CDR1 reads DFQATT; CDR2 reads SNEGSKA (reference sequence). The CDR3 nucleotides are TGCAGTGCTAGTGGGCCAAGCACAGATACGCAGTATTTT. It codes for CSASGPSTDTQYF.

The rearrangement uses TRBV7-2 and TRBJ1-2; 7 nucleotides agree with TRBD1. The CDR3 loop spans 18 amino acids. V lost 5 bases, J lost 0 bases, and 15 bases stayed unmatched. Germline values: CDR1 SGHTA, CDR2 FQGNSA. CDR3 bases: TGTGCCAGCAGCGCTACGAACCTACAGGGGCCCCCTAACTATGGCTACACCTTC. The encoded protein is CASSATNLQGPPNYGYTF.

The chain combines TRBV12-3 or TRBV12-4 with TRBJ1-1; 10 positions match TRBD1. The V gene end was trimmed by 4 bases and the J gene end by 2 bases; junction bases not matched to a gene: 7. This CDR3 comprises 16 residues. This CDR3 is CASSSGTGVLNTEAFF. CDR3 sequence (DNA): TGTGCCAGCAGTTCCGGGACAGGGGTACTCAACACTGAAGCTTTCTTT.

This clonotype was found a few times. The J gene is TRBJ2-3, the V gene TRBV20-1; D possibly uses TRBD1 or TRBD2 (5 bases each). Germline V gene sequence: CDR1 DFQATT, CDR2 SNEGSKA (reference sequence). The V gene lost 5 bases and the J gene lost 2 bases, with 17 bases spanning the gap. The CDR3 spans 15 residues. The CDR3 reads CSAGRASRVTDTQYF. CDR3 coding DNA: TGCAGTGCTGGCAGGGCTAGCCGGGTCACAGATACGCAGTATTTT.

This clonotype showed up just once. The chain links TRBV11-2 to TRBJ2-4; 7 nucleotides align to TRBD2. Unmatched junction bases numbered 17, after V lost 2 bases and J lost 13 bases. Per the germline V gene, CDR1 is SGHAT and CDR2 is FQNNGV. The CDR3 length is 16 residues. CDR3 in DNA: TGTGCCAGCAGCTTACCCCGAGGGAGCGGGATACACGGGCAGTACTTC. Amino acids: CASSLPRGSGIHGQYF.

The chain carries TRBV7-8 and TRBJ1-1; 11 bases fit TRBD1. After removal of 5 bases from V and 4 bases from J, the junction contained 12 bases not matched to a gene. Per the germline V gene, CDR1 is SGHVS and CDR2 is FQNEAQ. The CDR3 totals 17 residues. The CDR3: CASSLRETGTGGTEAFF. The CDR3 region has the DNA TGTGCCAGCAGCCTTAGGGAGACCGGGACAGGGGGCACTGAAGCTTTCTTT.

The chain joins TRBV4-1 to TRBJ2-3; D tentatively fits TRBD1 or TRBD2 (6 bases each). The length of the CDR3 is 16 residues. Germline CDR1 and CDR2: MGHRA and YSYEKL. Trimming removed 6 bases at V and 4 bases at J, with 20 bases between. The CDR3 DNA follows: TGCGCCAGCAGTCAGGAGGGGACATCGGCACCAGATACGCAGTATTTT. Translating gives CASSQEGTSAPDTQYF.

This clonotype was seen a handful of times. The J gene is TRBJ2-5, the V gene TRBV20-1, with 10 positions matching TRBD2. The junction had 4 bases not matched to a gene; V was cut back by 2 bases and J by 7 bases. The CDR3 covers 13 residues. Germline V gene lookup returns CDR1 DFQATT and CDR2 SNEGSKA (reference sequence). The CDR3 DNA is TGCAGTGCTAGACTAGCGGGAGTGGTGACCCAGTACTTC. It specifies CSARLAGVVTQYF.

This clonotype has a handful of counts. The chain joins TRBV5-1 to TRBJ2-7; possibly TRBD1 or TRBD2 for D (5 bases each). Germline loops: CDR1 SGHRS, CDR2 YFSETQ. The V end lost 1 base, the J end lost 4 bases, and 12 bases lay between the germline ends. The CDR3 loop spans 14 amino acids. CDR3 protein: CASSLRGALYEQYF. CDR3 DNA sequence: TGCGCCAGCAGCTTGAGGGGAGCTCTTTACGAGCAGTACTTC.

The chain recombines TRBV7-2 with TRBJ2-5, with D possibly TRBD1 on 6 matching bases. The CDR3 is 15 residues long. Trimming removed 5 bases at V and 5 bases at J, with 18 bases between. Germline CDR1 is SGHTA and CDR2 is FQGNSA. In DNA form, the CDR3 reads TGTGCCAGCAGCCTTTCAGGGGAGCCATTGGAGACCCAGTACTTC. Translation gives CASSLSGEPLETQYF.

On this clonotype itself: A read error may explain this, as a much larger clone is one base away. The chain combines TRBV2 with TRBJ2-2, with no clear D. The CDR3 totals 13 residues. V lost 5 bases and J 1 base, leaving 5 bases between the germline ends. Germline V gene sequence: CDR1 SNHLY, CDR2 FYNNEI. CDR3 loop: CASSRQNTGELFF. DNA for the CDR3: TGTGCCAGCAGTCGACAGAACACCGGGGAGCTGTTTTTT.

This chain joins TRBV20-1 and TRBJ2-1, with TRBD1 matching over 7 bases. Germline values: CDR1 DFQATT, CDR2 SNEGSKA (reference sequence). J gave up 3 bases and V 8 bases, and 7 bases lay outside the gene matches. There are 13 residues in the CDR3. This chain's CDR3 is CSRGQYGYNEQFF. The CDR3 DNA reads as TGCAGTCGGGGACAGTACGGCTACAATGAGCAGTTCTTC.

This clonotype was detected only a few times. V is TRBV5-1 and J is TRBJ2-3, with 11 bases fitting TRBD1. Germline V lookup: CDR1 SGHRS, CDR2 YFSETQ. V trimming: 3 bases; J trimming: 2 bases; junction bases outside the gene matches: 2. The CDR3 has 15 residues. This CDR3 is CASSSGQGATDTQYF. CDR3 coding DNA: TGCGCCAGCAGCTCTGGACAGGGGGCCACAGATACGCAGTATTTT.

CDR3 nucleotides: TGCGCCAGCAGCCCCAGGGGGGTCCCAAACACTGAAGCTTTCTTT. This gives the protein CASSPRGVPNTEAFF. This rearrangement joins TRBV4-1 to TRBJ1-1; 7 bases are a match to TRBD1. CDR3 length: 15 residues. In germline, CDR1 is MGHRA, CDR2 YSYEKL. With 4 bases clipped from V and 2 bases from J, the junction kept 7 bases outside the gene matches.

V gene TRBV28 combines with J gene TRBJ2-3; tentatively, D is TRBD1 or TRBD2 (5 bases each). Trimming left V 8 bases short and J 2 bases short, with 26 bases between. Germline-derived CDR1 and CDR2 are MDHEN and SYDVKM. The CDR3 is 18 residues long. The CDR3 protein is CASSRSVWGLSDTDTQYF. CDR3 nucleotide sequence: TGTGCCAGCTCGCGTTCCGTGTGGGGGTTATCTGACACAGATACGCAGTATTTT.

V and J are TRBV5-1 and TRBJ1-4, with a tentative D call TRBD1 (5 bases). V lost 2 bases, J lost 4 bases, and 18 bases lay in between. Germline loops: CDR1 SGHRS, CDR2 YFSETQ. There are 17 residues in the CDR3. DNA for the CDR3: TGCGCCAGCAGCTTCACATTTCAACCGGGACTTAATGAAAAACTGTTTTTT. Translated: CASSFTFQPGLNEKLFF.

The rearrangement joins TRBV27 to TRBJ2-7; 8 bases map to TRBD2. The CDR3 is 15 residues long. The germline gives CDR1 MNHEY, CDR2 SMNVEV (reference sequence). J was trimmed by 3 bases and V by 8 bases; bases with no gene match: 12. The CDR3 loop is CASWGSGTRFYEQYF. Here the CDR3 DNA reads TGTGCCAGCTGGGGGTCCGGGACTAGGTTCTACGAGCAGTACTTC.

The chain joins TRBV7-9 to TRBJ2-5, with 11 bases fitting TRBD2. CDR3 length equals 16 residues. Germline V CDR1 and CDR2: SEHNR, FQNEAQ (reference sequence). V lost 2 bases to trimming and J lost 3 bases; unmatched junction nucleotides: 5. The DNA for the CDR3 is TGTGCCAGCAGCTTAACCGGGACTAGCGGAGAAGAGACCCAGTACTTC. It translates to CASSLTGTSGEETQYF.